The 28 T cell receptor beta chains below all came from one sample that was sequenced in a study of T-cell memory formation after mild COVID-19. TCRdb re-called the 5' RACE reads through MiXCR, storing one row per CDR3 protein. The table lists just under 550,000 distinct CDR3 sequences, around 21% of them singletons. The sequenced sample was PBMCs or a T cell subset sorted from them (not recorded which). Receptors were obtained from an adult woman who had mild COVID-19 (a few samples of this study predate the infection). Cell type and time point are not known.

The CDR3 DNA follows: TGTGCCATCAGGAACGTACAGGGTGCGGGTGAGCAGTTCTTC. Translation gives CAIRNVQGAGEQFF. The chain recombines TRBV10-3 with TRBJ2-1; the D gene is possibly TRBD1 (6 bases). The ends were cut back, 6 bases at V and 9 bases at J, with 18 bases in the middle. CDR3 length: 14 residues. CDR1 is ENHRY and CDR2 is SYGVKD in the germline V gene.

This clonotype was seen a few times. This chain uses TRBV7-2 with TRBJ1-2; D is uncertain. V was shortened by 5 bases and J by 2 bases, with 9 bases between the two germline ends. The CDR3 runs 13 residues. Per the germline V gene, CDR1 is SGHTA and CDR2 is FQGNSA. The DNA of the CDR3 is TGTGCCAGCAGCATAACCACCAACTATGGCTACACCTTC. Its translation: CASSITTNYGYTF.

This chain links TRBV11-2 with TRBJ1-3, with D hard to call. Germline-derived CDR1 and CDR2 are SGHAT and FQNNGV. The CDR3 covers 17 residues. Trimming cost V 2 bases and J 1 base, with 15 bases left between them. The CDR3 nucleotides are TGTGCCAGCAGCTTACCCCAGAGGAGGATATCTGGAAACACCATATATTTT. It yields the protein CASSLPQRRISGNTIYF.

This chain links TRBV3-1 with TRBJ2-3; 7 positions match TRBD2. The germline V gene has CDR1 LGHDT and CDR2 YNNKEL (reference sequence). CDR3 length equals 14 residues. The junction had 9 bases not matched to a gene; V was cut back by 0 bases and J by 12 bases. CDR3 coding DNA: TGTGCCAGCAGCCAAGATTTGTTGCGGGGGACCCAGTATTTT. Its protein is CASSQDLLRGTQYF.

This clonotype appeared a few times. DNA of the CDR3: TGCAGTGCTAGATTTATTAGCGGGAGCCTCTCTGAGCAGTTCTTC. It is translated as CSARFISGSLSEQFF. This chain joins TRBV20-1 and TRBJ2-1, with 9 positions matching TRBD2. This CDR3 comprises 15 residues. Trimming removed 2 bases from V and 9 bases from J; junction bases left unmatched: 11. From germline, CDR1 is DFQATT and CDR2 SNEGSKA (reference sequence).

The chain recombines TRBV12-3 or TRBV12-4 with TRBJ2-5, with 9 bases that match TRBD2. The CDR3 has 14 residues. Trimming at V came to 6 bases and at J to 10 bases, leaving 12 bases not matched to a gene. This CDR3 is CASRAGGPLRSQYF. The CDR3 nucleotides read TGTGCCAGCAGGGCGGGAGGGCCTCTCAGGAGCCAGTACTTC.

Written as DNA, the CDR3 is TGTGCCAGCAGCCTCACCTCCCTGGCCGGGGGGGCGAGCACCGGGGAGCTGTTTTTT. Translating gives CASSLTSLAGGASTGELFF. The chain is built from TRBV7-8 and TRBJ2-2, with 8 bases fitting TRBD2. After removal of 5 bases from V and 4 bases from J, the junction contained 18 bases not matched to a gene. The CDR3 consists of 19 residues. From germline, CDR1 is SGHVS and CDR2 FQNEAQ.

There are a few counts of this clonotype. The chain combines TRBV24-1 with TRBJ2-5, with 7 bases identical to TRBD1. J lost 4 bases, V lost 5 bases, and 3 bases had no gene match. This CDR3 spans 13 amino acids. Germline V lookup: CDR1 KGHDR, CDR2 SFDVKD. For the CDR3, the DNA is TGTGCCACCAGTGTGACAGGGTCAGAGACCCAGTACTTC. Translating it yields CATSVTGSETQYF.

The rearrangement uses TRBV12-3 or TRBV12-4 and TRBJ2-1; 7 bases fit TRBD2. V shed 6 bases and J 7 bases; nucleotides not matched to a gene: 9. The CDR3 totals 14 residues. The CDR3 loop is CASRYGTTLNEQFF. The DNA for the CDR3 is TGTGCCAGCAGATATGGGACTACTTTAAATGAGCAGTTCTTC.

This clonotype has at least ten counts. The chain has TRBV20-1 and TRBJ2-7; D may be TRBD1 (6 bases). CDR1 DFQATT and CDR2 SNEGSKA come from the germline V gene (reference sequence). The CDR3 runs 14 residues. Trimming took 5 bases from V and 0 from J, leaving 14 bases between them. This chain's CDR3 is CSAERDTNSYEQYF. The CDR3 DNA reads TGCAGTGCTGAAAGGGACACAAACTCCTACGAGCAGTACTTC.

The V gene is TRBV7-2, the J gene TRBJ2-5, with 8 bases lining up with TRBD1. Unmatched junction bases numbered 10, after V lost 5 bases and J lost 5 bases. Germline CDR1 SGHTA, CDR2 FQGNSA. The CDR3 runs 15 residues. CDR3 sequence (DNA): TGTGCCAGCAGCCCCGACAGGGGAACCCAGGAGACCCAGTACTTC. Translation: CASSPDRGTQETQYF. Supplemented by reference TRBV7-2 and TRBJ2-5, the full variable domain reads GAGVSQSPSNKVTEKGKDVELRCDPISGHTALYWYRQSLGQGLEFLIYFQGNSAPDKSGLPSDRFSAERTGGSVSTLTIQRTQQEDSAVYLCASSPDRGTQETQYFGPGTRLLVL.

The sample holds a few counts of this clonotype. This chain's CDR3 is CASRDWTGKAFF. CDR3 bases: TGTGCCAGCAGGGATTGGACAGGGAAGGCTTTCTTT. V usage is TRBV12-3 or TRBV12-4 and J usage is TRBJ1-1; 8 positions match TRBD1. There are 12 residues in the CDR3. Trimming took 6 bases from V and 11 from J; bases not matched to a gene: 8.

This clonotype showed up just a few times. The chain has TRBV5-1 and TRBJ1-2; D uncertain. The CDR3 loop spans 14 amino acids. Germline-derived CDR1 and CDR2 are SGHRS and YFSETQ. V dropped 3 bases and J dropped 4 bases, with 13 bases sitting between them. The CDR3 DNA reads as TGCGCCAGCAGCTCTATCGGTTTCTCCTATGGCTACACCTTC. This encodes CASSSIGFSYGYTF. Full variable domain (outside the CDR3, taken from reference TRBV5-1 and TRBJ1-2): KAGVTQTPRYLIKTRGQQVTLSCSPISGHRSVSWYQQTPGQGLQFLFEYFSETQRNKGNFPGRFSGRQFSNSRSEMNVSTLELGDSALYLCASSSIGFSYGYTFGSGTRLTVV.

V and J are TRBV7-9 and TRBJ1-5; D is unresolved. The CDR3 contains 17 residues. Germline V gene sequence: CDR1 SEHNR, CDR2 FQNEAQ (reference sequence). V was pared by 5 bases and J by 0 bases, with 17 bases between. The CDR3, as DNA: TGTGCCAGCAGCACCGGAGCCCCGCTCGTTAGCAATCAGCCCCAGCATTTT. Translation gives CASSTGAPLVSNQPQHF.

This clonotype occurred a few times. This chain connects TRBV7-8 to TRBJ2-1; D is ambiguous. The CDR3 has 15 amino acids. Germline V gene lookup returns CDR1 SGHVS and CDR2 FQNEAQ. The germline V and J ends were trimmed by 4 bases and 10 bases, with 20 bases remaining between them. CDR3: CASSSLPGEGLEQFF. Written as DNA, the CDR3 is TGTGCCAGCAGCTCACTTCCGGGCGAAGGGCTGGAGCAGTTCTTC. The full variable domain, rest sourced from reference TRBV7-8 and TRBJ2-1, is GAGVSQSPRYKVAKRGQDVALRCDPISGHVSLFWYQQALGQGPEFLTYFQNEAQLDKSGLPSDRFFAERPEGSVSTLKIQRTQQEDSAVYLCASSSLPGEGLEQFFGPGTRLTVL.

This chain connects TRBV24-1 to TRBJ2-2, with 8 bases matching TRBD2. There are 16 residues in the CDR3. Looked up from germline, CDR1 is KGHDR and CDR2 is SFDVKD. The V and J ends lost 5 bases and 4 bases, in that order; junction bases with no gene match: 8. The CDR3 here is CATSGIGLAATGELFF. CDR3 coding DNA: TGTGCCACCAGTGGGATTGGACTAGCTGCCACCGGGGAGCTGTTTTTT.

V usage is TRBV18 and J usage is TRBJ1-1, with D unresolved. Per the germline V gene, CDR1 is KGHSH and CDR2 is LQKENI. CDR3 size: 13 residues. The V gene lost 6 bases and the J gene lost 6 bases, with 14 bases spanning the gap. The CDR3 spells CASSQLPFAEAFF. The CDR3 coding sequence is TGTGCCAGCTCCCAACTTCCATTTGCTGAAGCTTTCTTT.

The chain recombines TRBV20-1 with TRBJ2-7; TRBD2 is a possible D gene (5 bases). Germline V gives CDR1 DFQATT, CDR2 SNEGSKA (reference sequence). Trimming shortened V by 2 bases and J by 4 bases, and 12 bases separated the two germline ends. The CDR3 has 13 residues. The CDR3 loop reads CSARPGLMYEQYF. For the CDR3, the DNA is TGCAGTGCTAGACCTGGACTGATGTACGAGCAGTACTTC.

The chain is built from TRBV4-2 and TRBJ2-5; D perhaps matches TRBD2 (6 bases). The CDR3 is 12 amino acids. Germline assignment: CDR1 LGHNA and CDR2 YNFKEQ. V dropped 0 bases and J dropped 13 bases, with 12 bases sitting between them. The CDR3, as DNA: TGTGCCAGCAGCCAAGATGGAGGGGTGCTGTACTTC. It translates to CASSQDGGVLYF.

The chain links TRBV12-3 or TRBV12-4 to TRBJ1-1; D perhaps matches TRBD1 (5 bases). CDR3 length equals 17 residues. V lost 8 bases and J lost 4, with 26 bases in between. The chain's CDR3 is CASATPPWIPGTTEAFF. Written as DNA, the CDR3 is TGTGCCAGCGCCACACCCCCCTGGATCCCCGGGACCACTGAAGCTTTCTTT.

J is TRBJ2-7 and V is TRBV3-1; D is perhaps TRBD2 (7 bases). Trimming left V 6 bases short and J 6 bases short, with 21 bases between. CDR3 length: 15 amino acids. CDR1 and CDR2 from the germline V gene are LGHDT and YNNKEL (reference sequence). The CDR3 spells CASSPLGGGAGEQYF. CDR3 nucleotides: TGTGCCAGCAGTCCCCTGGGTGGGGGGGCCGGCGAGCAGTACTTC.

The chain combines TRBV7-3 with TRBJ2-7; 7 bases align to TRBD1. J was trimmed by 1 base and V by 5 bases; bases with no gene match: 5. This CDR3 has 14 residues. Germline V CDR1 and CDR2: SGHTA, FQGTGA. CDR3 region: CASSPTGVSYEQYF. CDR3 in DNA: TGTGCCAGCAGCCCCACAGGGGTGTCCTACGAGCAGTACTTC. Filled out from reference TRBV7-3 and TRBJ2-7, the complete variable domain reads GAGVSQTPSNKVTEKGKYVELRCDPISGHTALYWYRQSLGQGPEFLIYFQGTGAADDSGLPNDRFFAVRPEGSVSTLKIQRTERGDSAVYLCASSPTGVSYEQYFGPGTRLTVT.

The gene calls are TRBV7-3 and TRBJ2-5, with D perhaps matching TRBD2 (6 bases). This CDR3 spans 13 amino acids. CDR1 is SGHTA and CDR2 is FQGTGA in the germline V gene. Trimming stripped 5 bases from V and 5 bases from J, with 12 bases between. CDR3 nucleotide sequence: TGTGCCAGCAGCAACGGGGGTTGGGAGACCCAGTACTTC. Its translation: CASSNGGWETQYF. Together with reference TRBV7-3 and TRBJ2-5, the CDR3 gives the full variable domain: GAGVSQTPSNKVTEKGKYVELRCDPISGHTALYWYRQSLGQGPEFLIYFQGTGAADDSGLPNDRFFAVRPEGSVSTLKIQRTERGDSAVYLCASSNGGWETQYFGPGTRLLVL.

The rearrangement links TRBV30 to TRBJ2-6; unclear D gene. Germline-derived CDR1 and CDR2 are GTSNPN and SVGIG (reference sequence). The CDR3 is 13 amino acids. Trimming removed 2 bases at V and 4 bases at J, with 6 bases between. CDR3 in DNA: TGTGCCTGGAGTCACTGGGGGGCCAACGTCCTGACTTTC. Translation: CAWSHWGANVLTF. Complete variable domain (other parts from reference TRBV30 and TRBJ2-6): SQTIHQWPATLVQPVGSPLSLECTVEGTSNPNLYWYRQAAGRGLQLLFYSVGIGQISSEVPQNLSASRPQDRQFILSSKKLLLSDSGFYLCAWSHWGANVLTFGAGSRLTVL.

The chain links TRBV20-1 to TRBJ2-3; D is possibly TRBD1 (6 bases). Germline V gene sequence: CDR1 DFQATT, CDR2 SNEGSKA (reference sequence). The CDR3 is 13 amino acids. The V and J ends lost 4 bases and 0 bases respectively, with 8 bases between them. The CDR3 DNA is TGCAGTGCTAAGGGGGACAGCACAGATACGCAGTATTTT. This gives the protein CSAKGDSTDTQYF.

This chain uses TRBV9 with TRBJ2-3; D is ambiguous. Trimming stripped 1 base from V and 4 bases from J, with 10 bases between. Germline CDR1 SGDLS, CDR2 YYNGEE. This CDR3 is 14 amino acids long. The CDR3 protein is CASSVTFRADTQYF. In DNA form, the CDR3 reads TGTGCCAGCAGCGTAACGTTTAGAGCAGATACGCAGTATTTT.

This rearrangement joins TRBV6-6 to TRBJ2-3; D call uncertain. Germline CDR1 is MNHNY and CDR2 is SVGAGI (reference sequence). The CDR3 has 16 residues. V lost 2 bases, J lost 1 base, and 13 bases lay in between. As DNA, the CDR3 is TGTGCCAGCAGTTACGGCGATTTTGGGGGCACAGATACGCAGTATTTT. The encoded protein is CASSYGDFGGTDTQYF.

The chain recombines TRBV4-2 with TRBJ2-2; 7 bases fit TRBD2. The CDR3 loop spans 15 amino acids. V lost 0 bases to trimming and J lost 6 bases; unmatched junction nucleotides: 4. Germline CDR1 reads LGHNA; CDR2 reads YNFKEQ. As DNA, the CDR3 is TGTGCCAGCAGCCAAGATTTGGGGGGGGCCGGGGAGCTGTTTTTT. This encodes CASSQDLGGAGELFF.